This T cell receptor beta chain was sequenced for a study of cytomegalovirus exposure and HLA in healthy donors. Primers included in the PCR were 60 Vbeta and 13 Jbeta primers. Clones were read by immunoSEQ multiplex PCR, and TCRdb kept only the in-frame ones, dropping some. The data hold about 240,000 clones, with 80% to 85% observed a single time. The source is a woman aged 55-70 years in good health and CMV-seropositive. Material: PBMCs.

CDR3 coding DNA: TGTGCCAGCAGCCAATTCGGAAGGAGCTATGGCTACACCTTC. This sequence encodes CASSQFGRSYGYTF. The chain employs TRBV14 and TRBJ1-2; D unclear. V lost 2 bases, J lost 4 bases, and 11 bases lay in between. Germline V gene sequence: CDR1 SGHDN, CDR2 FVKESK. The CDR3 totals 14 residues.